The entry below describes one TCR beta chain. The table came from immunoSEQ multiplex PCR; TCRdb's copy has only in-frame clones and leaves some out. This sample has around 240,000 clones; approximately 82% occur once, and the top ten carry about 1.9%. The V gene's germline CDR1 is MNHEY and CDR2 SMNVEV (reference sequence). V lost 4 bases, J lost 3 bases, and 13 bases lay in between. The CDR3 is 14 amino acids. This sample is drawn from a study of blood T cell repertoires in COVID-19. The receptor was isolated from a woman of 80 years or more with acute or convalescent COVID-19. The sequenced sample consisted of peripheral blood. The chain combines TRBV27 with TRBJ2-7; tentative D call: TRBD2 (5 bases). CDR3: CASSSPGSSYEQYF. In DNA, the CDR3 is TGTGCCAGCAGTTCCCCGGGGAGCAGCTACGAGCAGTACTTC.